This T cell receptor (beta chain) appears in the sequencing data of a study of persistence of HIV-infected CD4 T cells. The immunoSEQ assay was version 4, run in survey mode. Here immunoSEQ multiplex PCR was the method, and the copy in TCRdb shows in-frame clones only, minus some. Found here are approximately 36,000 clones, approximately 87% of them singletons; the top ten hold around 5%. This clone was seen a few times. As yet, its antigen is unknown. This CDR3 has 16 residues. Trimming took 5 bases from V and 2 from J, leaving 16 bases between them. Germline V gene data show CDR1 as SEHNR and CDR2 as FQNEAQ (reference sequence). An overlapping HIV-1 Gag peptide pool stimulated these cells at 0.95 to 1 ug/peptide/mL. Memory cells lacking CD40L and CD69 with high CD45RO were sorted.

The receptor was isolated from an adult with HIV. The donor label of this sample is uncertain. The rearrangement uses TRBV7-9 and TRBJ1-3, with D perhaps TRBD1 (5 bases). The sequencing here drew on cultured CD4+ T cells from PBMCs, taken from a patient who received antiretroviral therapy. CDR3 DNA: TGTGCCAGCAGCCCTCACGGGGGGGAACCTGGAAACACCATATATTTT. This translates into CASSPHGGEPGNTIYF.